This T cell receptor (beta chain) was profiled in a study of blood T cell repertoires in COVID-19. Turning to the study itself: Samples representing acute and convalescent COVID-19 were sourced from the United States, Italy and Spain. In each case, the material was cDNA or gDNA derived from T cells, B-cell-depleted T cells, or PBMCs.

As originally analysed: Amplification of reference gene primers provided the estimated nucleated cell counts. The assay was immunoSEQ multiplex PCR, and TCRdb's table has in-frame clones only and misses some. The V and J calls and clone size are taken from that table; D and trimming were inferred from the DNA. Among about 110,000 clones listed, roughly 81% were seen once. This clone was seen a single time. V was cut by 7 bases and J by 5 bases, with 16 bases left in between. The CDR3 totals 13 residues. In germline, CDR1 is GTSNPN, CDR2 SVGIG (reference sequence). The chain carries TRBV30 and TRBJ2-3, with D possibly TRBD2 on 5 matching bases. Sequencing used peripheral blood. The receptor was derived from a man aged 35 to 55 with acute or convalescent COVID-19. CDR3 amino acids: CAFTGLGRDTQYF. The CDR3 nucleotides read TGTGCCTTCACCGGCCTGGGGAGAGATACGCAGTATTTT. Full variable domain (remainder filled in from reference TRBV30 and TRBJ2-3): SQTIHQWPATLVQPVGSPLSLECTVEGTSNPNLYWYRQAAGRGLQLLFYSVGIGQISSEVPQNLSASRPQDRQFILSSKKLLLSDSGFYLCAFTGLGRDTQYFGPGTRLTVL.